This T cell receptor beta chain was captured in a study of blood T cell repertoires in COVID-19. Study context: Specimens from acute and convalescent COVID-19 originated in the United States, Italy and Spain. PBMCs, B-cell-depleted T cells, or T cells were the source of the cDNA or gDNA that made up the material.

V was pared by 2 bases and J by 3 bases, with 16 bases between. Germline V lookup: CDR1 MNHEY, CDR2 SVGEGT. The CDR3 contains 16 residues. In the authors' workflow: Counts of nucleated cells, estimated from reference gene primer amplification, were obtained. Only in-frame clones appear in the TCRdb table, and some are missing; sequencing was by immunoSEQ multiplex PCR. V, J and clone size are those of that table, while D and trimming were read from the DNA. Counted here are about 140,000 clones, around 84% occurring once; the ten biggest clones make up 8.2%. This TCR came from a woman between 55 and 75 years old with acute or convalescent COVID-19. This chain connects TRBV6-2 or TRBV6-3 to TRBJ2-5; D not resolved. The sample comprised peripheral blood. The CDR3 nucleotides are TGTGCCAGCAGTTACCCAGGCGTGTTAGACAAAGAGACCCAGTACTTC. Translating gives CASSYPGVLDKETQYF.